Described below is a single T cell receptor (beta chain) sequence and its context. The data stem from a study of blood T cell repertoires in COVID-19. Using immunoSEQ multiplex PCR, the repertoire was profiled, and TCRdb retains in-frame clones only, with some absent. The sample holds about 440,000 clones, 90% seen once. Germline values: CDR1 SGHNT, CDR2 YENEEA. CDR3 length equals 14 residues. The V end lost 5 bases, the J end lost 2 bases, and 13 bases lay between the germline ends. The chain carries TRBV11-3 and TRBJ2-7, with D possibly TRBD2 on 6 matching bases. The sample comprised PBMCs or T cells enriched from blood (not recorded which). The clonotype was recovered from a man aged 18 to 29 who had recovered from COVID-19. CDR3 in amino acids: CASSAGPGAYEQYF. The DNA for the CDR3 is TGTGCCAGCAGCGCCGGACCGGGGGCCTACGAGCAGTACTTC.